A single T cell receptor (beta chain) is shown here with its context. V lost 3 bases, J lost 2 bases, and 16 bases lay in between. The germline V gene encodes CDR1 KGHSH and CDR2 LQKENI. This CDR3 spans 16 amino acids. In the original workflow: Amplifying reference gene primers gave estimates of nucleated cell counts. Only in-frame clones appear in the TCRdb table, and some are missing; sequencing was by immunoSEQ multiplex PCR. D and trimming come from the DNA, and the V and J calls and clone size come from that table. The repertoire holds 300,000 to 350,000 clones, with around 91% as singletons. This specimen belongs to a study of blood T cell repertoires in COVID-19.

V and J are TRBV18 and TRBJ1-2, with a tentative D call TRBD1 (6 bases). The sequencing input was peripheral blood. The clonotype was recovered from a woman aged 18 to 35 who had recovered from COVID-19. This CDR3 reads CASSPQQGWQNYGYTF. For the CDR3, the DNA is TGTGCCAGCTCACCCCAACAGGGTTGGCAAAACTATGGCTACACCTTC. Combining the CDR3 with reference TRBV18 and TRBJ1-2 gives the whole variable domain NAGVMQNPRHLVRRRGQEARLRCSPMKGHSHVYWYRQLPEEGLKFMVYLQKENIIDESGMPKERFSAEFPKEGPSILRIQQVVRGDSAAYFCASSPQQGWQNYGYTFGSGTRLTVV.